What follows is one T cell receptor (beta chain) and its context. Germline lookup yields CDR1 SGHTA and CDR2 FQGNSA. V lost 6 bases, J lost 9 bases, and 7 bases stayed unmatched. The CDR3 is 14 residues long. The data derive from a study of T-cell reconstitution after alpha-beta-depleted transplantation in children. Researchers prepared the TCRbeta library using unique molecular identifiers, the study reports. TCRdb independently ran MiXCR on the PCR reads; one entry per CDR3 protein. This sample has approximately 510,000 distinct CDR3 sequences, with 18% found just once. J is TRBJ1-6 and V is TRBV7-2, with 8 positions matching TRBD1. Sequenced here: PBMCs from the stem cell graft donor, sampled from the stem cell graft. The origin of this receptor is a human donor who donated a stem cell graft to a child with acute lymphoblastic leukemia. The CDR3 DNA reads TGTGCCAGCAGTCAGACAGGGGCGGGTTCACCCCTCCACTTT. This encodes CASSQTGAGSPLHF.